Below, 25 T cell receptor beta chains from the same sample are listed, as sequenced in a study of T cell responses to AZD1222 COVID-19 vaccine. Assay: immunoSEQ multiplex PCR; the TCRdb copy retains only in-frame clones and omits some. The sample lists 85,000 to 130,000 clones, over 75% occurring once. The sequencing here drew on peripheral blood, taken on day 0 of AZD1222 vaccination. These receptors were obtained from an adult in good health.

The chain links TRBV29-1 to TRBJ2-7; D is possibly TRBD2 (6 bases). The CDR3 runs 14 residues. Trimming removed 5 bases at V and 7 bases at J, with 21 bases between. CDR1 and CDR2 from the germline V gene are SQVTM and ANQGSEA. In DNA, the CDR3 is TGCAGCGTTCCCCTCGACAGCGGGTACGGAGAGCAGTACTTC. It translates to CSVPLDSGYGEQYF.

Only a few counts were recorded for this clone. This rearrangement joins TRBV7-9 to TRBJ2-3; D gene ambiguous. The length of the CDR3 is 15 residues. V lost 6 bases and J lost 1, with 14 bases in between. Looked up from germline, CDR1 is SEHNR and CDR2 is FQNEAQ (reference sequence). The CDR3 is CASSPPGRRTDTQYF. DNA for the CDR3: TGTGCCAGCAGTCCCCCAGGTAGGCGCACAGATACGCAGTATTTT.

V and J are TRBV6-5 and TRBJ1-1; D gene ambiguous. There are 14 residues in the CDR3. V was clipped by 10 bases and J by 11 bases, with 26 bases between them. CDR1 is MNHEY and CDR2 is SVGAGI in the germline V gene. CDR3 residues: CAIFQTRGTGLAFF. The CDR3 region has the DNA TGTGCCATCTTTCAAACCCGGGGAACGGGGTTGGCTTTCTTT.

The chain employs TRBV4-1 and TRBJ1-3; D is unclear. Germline V CDR1 and CDR2: MGHRA, YSYEKL. V was pared by 1 base and J by 0 bases, with 10 bases between. The CDR3 is made up of 16 amino acids. This chain's CDR3 is CASSQVATVSGNTIYF. CDR3 DNA: TGCGCCAGCAGCCAAGTTGCAACCGTCTCTGGAAACACCATATATTTT.

The chain is built from TRBV6-6 and TRBJ1-4; possible D gene TRBD1, 5 bases. Trimming shortened V by 5 bases and J by 8 bases, and 24 bases separated the two germline ends. Germline assignment: CDR1 MNHNY and CDR2 SVGAGI (reference sequence). The CDR3 extends over 17 amino acids. The CDR3 bases are TGTGCCAGCAGTCCGATCGGGACTCTTAAGTTGGGGGAAAAACTGTTTTTT. Translated: CASSPIGTLKLGEKLFF.

The rearrangement joins TRBV11-2 to TRBJ2-1; D call uncertain. Germline V gene lookup returns CDR1 SGHAT and CDR2 FQNNGV. The CDR3 is 13 amino acids. V was clipped by 5 bases and J by 6 bases, with 11 bases between them. DNA of the CDR3: TGTGCCAGCAGCGGCTACCGGCCCAATGAGCAGTTCTTC. This codes for CASSGYRPNEQFF.

The chain uses TRBV6-6 and TRBJ2-5, with D maybe TRBD2 (5 bases). There are 18 residues in the CDR3. Germline V gene data show CDR1 as MNHNY and CDR2 as SVGAGI (reference sequence). Trimming shortened V by 5 bases and J by 5 bases, and 27 bases separated the two germline ends. The CDR3 region has the DNA TGTGCCAGCAGTCAAACCGTAGGAAGAACTAGGATGGGGGAGACCCAGTACTTC. It codes for CASSQTVGRTRMGETQYF.

In its sample, this clone was seen a few times. The rearrangement links TRBV7-3 to TRBJ1-1; D is ambiguous. CDR1 and CDR2 (germline): SGHTA, FQGTGA. CDR3 length: 14 residues. Between the trimmed V and J ends, which lost 1 base and 1 base, there was a span of 7 bases. The CDR3 sequence is CASSLNPGNTEAFF. The CDR3 DNA sequence: TGTGCCAGCAGCTTAAACCCGGGGAACACTGAAGCTTTCTTT.

This chain links TRBV19 with TRBJ1-1; D remains unclear. This CDR3 is built from 14 residues. V was trimmed by 1 base and J by 5 bases, leaving 11 bases between them. Germline CDR1 and CDR2: LNHDA and SQIVND (reference sequence). The CDR3 region is CASSIVAGRTEAFF. The CDR3 DNA is TGTGCCAGTAGTATAGTCGCGGGAAGGACTGAAGCTTTCTTT.

The V call is TRBV5-4, the J call TRBJ2-3; no definite D call. The CDR3 runs to 14 residues. Germline V gene data show CDR1 as SGHNT and CDR2 as YYREEE (reference sequence). V was clipped by 7 bases and J by 0 bases, with 12 bases between them. The CDR3 is CASCPDPSTDTQYF. CDR3 coding DNA: TGTGCCAGCTGCCCTGACCCGAGCACAGATACGCAGTATTTT.

The chain recombines TRBV7-3 with TRBJ2-3, with TRBD1 identical over 8 bases. The germline CDR1 and CDR2 sequences are SGHTA and FQGTGA. V lost 5 bases and J lost 4; bases outside the gene matches: 5. The CDR3 extends over 14 amino acids. The CDR3 sequence is CASSLDRAADTQYF. The DNA for the CDR3 is TGTGCCAGCAGCCTGGACAGGGCGGCAGATACGCAGTATTTT.

V is TRBV6-5 and J is TRBJ1-2; 9 nucleotides line up with TRBD1. V was pared by 0 bases and J by 1 base, with 0 bases of the junction left unmatched. The length of the CDR3 is 15 residues. Germline V gives CDR1 MNHEY, CDR2 SVGAGI. The DNA for the CDR3 is TGTGCCAGCAGTTACTCGGGACAGGGTAACTATGGCTACACCTTC. Translated: CASSYSGQGNYGYTF.

In the case of this clone: No conserved phenylalanine or tryptophan ends this CDR3, so it is likely a read error. The V call is TRBV18, the J call TRBJ1-6, with D possibly being TRBD1 (5 bases). V gave up 2 bases and J gave up 0 bases, with 11 bases separating them. CDR3 length: 17 amino acids. CDR1 and CDR2 (germline): KGHSH, LQKENI. The CDR3 is CASSPSGGISYNSPLHL. CDR3 sequence (DNA): TGTGCCAGCTCACCATCGGGGGGGATCTCCTATAATTCACCCCTCCACCTT.

The V call is TRBV12-3 or TRBV12-4, the J call TRBJ1-1; no definite D call. V shed 5 bases and J shed 7 bases, with 11 bases lying between them. This CDR3 spans 12 amino acids. The DNA of the CDR3 is TGTGCCAGCAGTATTAACAGCGATGAAGCTTTCTTT. Translating it yields CASSINSDEAFF.

In DNA form, the CDR3 reads TGTGCCAGCAGCGTAGACCCAGACATGAACACTGAAGCTTTCTTT. Its protein is CASSVDPDMNTEAFF. This rearrangement joins TRBV9 to TRBJ1-1; D not resolved. From germline, CDR1 is SGDLS and CDR2 YYNGEE. Trimming removed 0 bases from V and 0 bases from J, with 9 bases in between. The CDR3 loop spans 15 amino acids.

This rearrangement joins TRBV6-5 to TRBJ1-1, with D hard to call. Germline CDR1 is MNHEY and CDR2 is SVGAGI. V gave up 7 bases and J gave up 0 bases, with 9 bases separating them. This CDR3 region has 13 residues. CDR3 residues: CASNELLNTEAFF. As DNA, the CDR3 is TGTGCCAGCAACGAGCTTCTGAACACTGAAGCTTTCTTT.

The V gene is TRBV7-2, the J gene TRBJ1-5; 8 bases align to TRBD1. This CDR3 is built from 15 residues. Trimming at V came to 5 bases and at J to 7 bases, leaving 10 bases not matched to a gene. Germline V gene lookup returns CDR1 SGHTA and CDR2 FQGNSA. CDR3 region: CASSLSQGVQQPQHF. The CDR3 nucleotides are TGTGCCAGCAGCCTATCACAGGGGGTACAACAGCCCCAGCATTTT.

The chain recombines TRBV21-1 with TRBJ2-7; the listed D gene, TRBD1, was not tested against the DNA. TRBV21-1 represents a pseudogene. This CDR3 region has 21 residues. CDR3 sequence: CASSPEGMGQGGIWSSYEQYF. CDR3 bases: TGTGCCAGCAGCCCCGAAGGTATGGGACAGGGGGGAATTTGGAGCTCCTACGAGCAGTACTTC.

The genes are TRBV6-5 and TRBJ1-5; 8 nucleotides align to TRBD1. Per the germline V gene, CDR1 is MNHEY and CDR2 is SVGAGI. The CDR3 is made up of 14 amino acids. Trimming at V came to 5 bases and at J to 7 bases, leaving 7 bases not matched to a gene. The CDR3 protein is CASSRDRGRQPQHF. Written as DNA, the CDR3 is TGTGCCAGCAGTCGCGACAGGGGTCGGCAGCCCCAGCATTTT.

The CDR3 nucleotides are TGTGCCAGCAGCTTAGCCCGACAGGGGGACTCCTACGAGCAGTACTTC. It specifies CASSLARQGDSYEQYF. This chain uses TRBV7-8 with TRBJ2-7; 9 nucleotides match TRBD1. The CDR3 loop spans 16 amino acids. The ends lost 0 bases at V and 0 bases at J; junction bases unmatched: 3. CDR1 and CDR2 from the germline V gene are SGHVS and FQNEAQ.

The V and J genes are TRBV19 and TRBJ1-2, with D unclear. Germline values: CDR1 LNHDA, CDR2 SQIVND (reference sequence). This CDR3 is built from 13 residues. The germline V and J ends were trimmed by 10 bases and 3 bases, with 15 bases remaining between them. The CDR3 protein is CATGSRVYYGYTF. The CDR3 DNA reads as TGTGCCACCGGATCCCGAGTATACTATGGCTACACCTTC.

Concerning this clone itself: A read error is likely, as this CDR3 ends without the conserved phenylalanine or tryptophan. The sample has other DNA sequences that encode this CDR3 too. The CDR3 protein is CASSQDPANSPLHL. CDR3 nucleotide sequence: TGTGCCAGCAGCCAAGATCCGGCAAATTCACCCCTCCACCTT. The J gene is TRBJ1-6, the V gene TRBV3-1 (or the pseudogene TRBV3-2), with D hard to call. Germline loops: CDR1 LGHDT, CDR2 YNNKEL (reference sequence). This CDR3 has 14 amino acids. Trimming left V 0 bases short and J 7 bases short, with 7 bases between.

V usage is TRBV7-3 and J usage is TRBJ2-2, with 8 bases that match TRBD1. The V and J ends lost 5 bases and 0 bases, in that order; junction bases with no gene match: 11. The CDR3 is 18 residues long. CDR1 is SGHTA and CDR2 is FQGTGA in the germline V gene. In DNA, the CDR3 is TGTGCCAGCAGCCCCGAAGGCAGACAGGGGACGAACACCGGGGAGCTGTTTTTT. This sequence encodes CASSPEGRQGTNTGELFF.

This clone was recorded only once. The chain combines TRBV6-5 with TRBJ2-1; TRBD1 matches 7 bases. Germline CDR1 is MNHEY and CDR2 is SVGAGI. Germline trimming cut 5 bases from V and 3 bases from J; bases unmatched to any gene: 4. The CDR3 runs to 14 residues. The CDR3 region has the DNA TGTGCCAGCAGTCCGGGACAGAACTACAATGAGCAGTTCTTC. As protein: CASSPGQNYNEQFF.

The chain has TRBV6-1 and TRBJ1-1, with D unclear. Germline assignment: CDR1 MNHNS and CDR2 SASEGT. This CDR3 spans 13 amino acids. Trimming took off 2 bases at V and 1 base at J, with 5 bases between the two ends. CDR3 in amino acids: CASSEWGNTEAFF. For the CDR3, the DNA is TGTGCCAGCAGTGAATGGGGGAACACTGAAGCTTTCTTT.